This T cell receptor (beta chain) was captured in a study of identical twins. Study observations and caveats: Conclusions were based on cross-sectional statistical analysis, without following the same donors.

All donors were healthy, and all were Caucasian. One entry per CDR3 protein results from TCRdb running MiXCR on the 5' RACE reads. The data show about 240,000 distinct CDR3 sequences, 6% to 8% seen once. A word on this clonotype: Its antigen is still unknown.

These data also formed part of another study, on yellow fever vaccine responses in identical twins.

The sequence was collected from a young woman in good health. The sequenced sample was CD8+ T cells sorted from blood.

CDR3 DNA: TGTGCCACCAGCAGAGGCCGCTCGTATGAGCAGTTCTTC. This encodes CATSRGRSYEQFF. The V call is TRBV15, the J call TRBJ2-1; D not resolved. The CDR3 contains 13 residues. The V gene lost 1 base and the J gene lost 8 bases, with 9 bases spanning the gap. Germline-derived CDR1 and CDR2 are LNHNV and YYDKDF (reference sequence). The full variable domain, rest sourced from reference TRBV15 and TRBJ2-1, is DAMVIQNPRYQVTQFGKPVTLSCSQTLNHNVMYWYQQKSSQAPKLLFHYYDKDFNNEADTPDNFQSRRPNTSFCFLDIRSPGLGDTAMYLCATSRGRSYEQFFGPGTRLTVL.